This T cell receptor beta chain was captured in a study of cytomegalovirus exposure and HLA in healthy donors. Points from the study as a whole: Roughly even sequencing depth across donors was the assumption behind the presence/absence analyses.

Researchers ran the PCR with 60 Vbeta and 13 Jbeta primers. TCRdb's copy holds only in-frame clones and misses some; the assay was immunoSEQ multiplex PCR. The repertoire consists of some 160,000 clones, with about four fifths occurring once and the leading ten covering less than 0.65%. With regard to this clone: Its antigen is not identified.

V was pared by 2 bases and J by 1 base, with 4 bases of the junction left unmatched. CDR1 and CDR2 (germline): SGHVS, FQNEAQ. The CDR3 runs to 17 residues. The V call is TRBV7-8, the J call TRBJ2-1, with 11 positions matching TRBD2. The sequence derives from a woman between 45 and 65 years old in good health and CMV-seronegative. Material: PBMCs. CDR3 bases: TGTGCCAGCAGCTTATTGACTAGCGGGGAATCCTACAATGAGCAGTTCTTC. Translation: CASSLLTSGESYNEQFF.